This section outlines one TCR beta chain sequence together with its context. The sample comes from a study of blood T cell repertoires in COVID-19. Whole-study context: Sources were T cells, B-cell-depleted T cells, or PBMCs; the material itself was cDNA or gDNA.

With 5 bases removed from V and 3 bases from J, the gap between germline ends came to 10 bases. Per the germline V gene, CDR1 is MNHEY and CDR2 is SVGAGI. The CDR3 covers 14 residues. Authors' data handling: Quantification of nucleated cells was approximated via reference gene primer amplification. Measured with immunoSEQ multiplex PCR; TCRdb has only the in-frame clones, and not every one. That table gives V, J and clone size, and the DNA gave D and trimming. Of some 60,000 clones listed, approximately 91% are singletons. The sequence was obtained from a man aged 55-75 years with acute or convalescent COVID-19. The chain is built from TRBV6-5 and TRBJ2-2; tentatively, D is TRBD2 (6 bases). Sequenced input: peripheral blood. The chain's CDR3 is CASSPDYDTGELFF. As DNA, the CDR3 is TGTGCCAGCAGTCCGGACTATGACACCGGGGAGCTGTTTTTT.